A single sample is the source of the 27 T cell receptor beta chains below, sequenced in a study of blood T cell repertoires in COVID-19. Some clones are missing from TCRdb's copy, which holds only in-frame ones; the method was immunoSEQ multiplex PCR. Counted here are some 270,000 clones, roughly 85% occurring once; the ten biggest clones make up 8.5% to 9.5%. Sequencing was carried out using PBMCs or T cells enriched from blood (not recorded which). These TCRs come from a woman aged 45-59 years with acute COVID-19.

CDR3: CASSFTGRGQGTDTQYF. DNA for the CDR3: TGTGCCAGCAGCTTCACGGGGCGGGGACAGGGGACAGATACGCAGTATTTT. The V gene is TRBV9, the J gene TRBJ2-3, with 10 bases that match TRBD1. Germline lookup yields CDR1 SGDLS and CDR2 YYNGEE. The CDR3 covers 17 residues. V shed 4 bases and J 3 bases; nucleotides not matched to a gene: 11. The whole variable domain, filled in from reference TRBV9 and TRBJ2-3, reads DSGVTQTPKHLITATGQRVTLRCSPRSGDLSVYWYQQSLDQGLQFLIQYYNGEERAKGNILERFSAQQFPDLHSELNLSSLELGDSALYFCASSFTGRGQGTDTQYFGPGTRLTVL.

The chain is built from TRBV5-1 and TRBJ2-3; D perhaps matches TRBD1 (5 bases). The CDR3 is 17 residues long. V lost 0 bases to trimming and J lost 1 base, with 15 bases between them. The germline CDR1 and CDR2 sequences are SGHRS and YFSETQ. The CDR3 sequence is CASSLAGQGKGTDTQYF. DNA of the CDR3: TGCGCCAGCAGCTTGGCCGGGCAGGGTAAGGGCACAGATACGCAGTATTTT.

This chain joins TRBV5-6 and TRBJ2-3; tentatively, D is TRBD1 (5 bases). The length of the CDR3 is 16 residues. V was pared by 2 bases and J by 1 base, with 14 bases between. CDR1 and CDR2 (germline): SGHDT, YYEEEE. The CDR3 nucleotides are TGTGCCAGCAGCTTAATCAGGGATAGGGGCACAGATACGCAGTATTTT. Amino acids: CASSLIRDRGTDTQYF. The variable domain in full, with the rest retrieved from reference TRBV5-6 and TRBJ2-3, is DAGVTQSPTHLIKTRGQQVTLRCSPKSGHDTVSWYQQALGQGPQFIFQYYEEEERQRGNFPDRFSGHQFPNYSSELNVNALLLGDSALYLCASSLIRDRGTDTQYFGPGTRLTVL.

V and J are TRBV18 and TRBJ1-3; D is unclear. The CDR3 extends over 16 amino acids. V was cut by 4 bases and J by 0 bases, with 13 bases left in between. The germline V gene has CDR1 KGHSH and CDR2 LQKENI. CDR3 bases: TGTGCCAGCTCACACGCCGATCAGAACTCTGGAAACACCATATATTTT. It codes for CASSHADQNSGNTIYF.

The CDR3 sequence is CASSLMSGGTNYGYTF. The DNA of the CDR3 is TGTGCCAGCAGCTTAATGTCGGGGGGGACTAACTATGGCTACACCTTC. This chain joins TRBV7-2 and TRBJ1-2; TRBD1 might be the D (5 bases). The V end lost 2 bases, the J end lost 0 bases, and 13 bases lay between the germline ends. The germline V gene has CDR1 SGHTA and CDR2 FQGNSA. This CDR3 region has 16 residues.

This chain links TRBV7-8 with TRBJ2-3; D perhaps matches TRBD2 (5 bases). Germline V CDR1 and CDR2: SGHVS, FQNEAQ. The CDR3 covers 15 residues. V was cut by 1 base and J by 9 bases, with 17 bases left in between. The CDR3 reads CASSLEKGLERTQYF. CDR3 nucleotides: TGTGCCAGCAGCTTAGAAAAAGGACTTGAACGAACGCAGTATTTT. The full variable domain, completed using reference TRBV7-8 and TRBJ2-3, is GAGVSQSPRYKVAKRGQDVALRCDPISGHVSLFWYQQALGQGPEFLTYFQNEAQLDKSGLPSDRFFAERPEGSVSTLKIQRTQQEDSAVYLCASSLEKGLERTQYFGPGTRLTVL.

This sequence joins TRBV7-9 and TRBJ1-2; a possible D gene is TRBD1 (5 bases). With 4 bases removed from V and 8 bases from J, the gap between germline ends came to 14 bases. Germline V gene data show CDR1 as SEHNR and CDR2 as FQNEAQ (reference sequence). This CDR3 has 13 residues. CDR3 in DNA: TGTGCCAGCAGCTCATCCAGGGCGCGGGGCTACACCTTC. This translates into CASSSSRARGYTF.

This clone was recorded a few times. This rearrangement joins TRBV7-9 to TRBJ2-5; 10 nucleotides line up with TRBD2. This CDR3 is 15 amino acids long. Per the germline V gene, CDR1 is SEHNR and CDR2 is FQNEAQ (reference sequence). V shed 2 bases, J shed 5 bases, and the junction held 5 bases outside the gene matches. CDR3 in amino acids: CASSLYSGGLETQYF. As DNA, the CDR3 is TGTGCCAGCAGCTTATATAGCGGGGGGTTGGAGACCCAGTACTTC.

The chain couples TRBV10-3 to TRBJ2-1; 9 nucleotides agree with TRBD1. V lost 6 bases and J lost 8; bases outside the gene matches: 14. Germline V CDR1 and CDR2: ENHRY, SYGVKD. The CDR3 is 16 amino acids. CDR3 in amino acids: CAIRPLQGAGSDEQFF. The CDR3 coding sequence is TGTGCCATCAGGCCACTACAGGGGGCGGGGAGTGATGAGCAGTTCTTC.

The V call is TRBV7-9, the J call TRBJ2-1; D gene ambiguous. CDR3 length: 12 amino acids. Looked up from germline, CDR1 is SEHNR and CDR2 is FQNEAQ (reference sequence). The V end was cut by 4 bases, the J end by 4 bases, with 5 bases between. The CDR3 is CASSSIYNEQFF. Here the CDR3 DNA reads TGTGCCAGCAGCTCTATATACAATGAGCAGTTCTTC.

V usage is TRBV6-1 and J usage is TRBJ1-5; 8 bases align to TRBD1. This CDR3 comprises 18 residues. Germline CDR1 reads MNHNS; CDR2 reads SASEGT. The J segment lost 2 bases and the V segment lost 5 bases, leaving 14 bases of the junction unmatched. The CDR3 bases are TGTGCCAGCAGTAAAGACAGGGGCTCGGGGGTGGGCAATCAGCCCCAGCATTTT. It yields the protein CASSKDRGSGVGNQPQHF.

This clone was seen once. This chain connects TRBV6-2 or TRBV6-3 to TRBJ1-1; D gene unclear. Trimming shortened V by 2 bases and J by 4 bases, and 17 bases separated the two germline ends. CDR3 size: 16 residues. The germline CDR1 and CDR2 sequences are MNHEY and SVGEGT. CDR3 sequence reads: CASSYVGEAVGTEAFF. Written as DNA, the CDR3 is TGTGCCAGCAGTTACGTCGGCGAGGCTGTAGGCACTGAAGCTTTCTTT.

The J gene is TRBJ1-4, the V gene TRBV19; D might be TRBD1 (6 bases). V was trimmed by 8 bases and J by 8 bases, leaving 18 bases between them. CDR1 is LNHDA, CDR2 SQIVND, per germline (reference sequence). The CDR3 covers 14 residues. The CDR3 DNA reads TGTGCCAGTGGTTCACCCGGGGGGCACGAAAAACTGTTTTTT. Translated: CASGSPGGHEKLFF.

This chain joins TRBV13 and TRBJ2-1; TRBD2 matches at 9 bases. Germline trimming cut 3 bases from V and 7 bases from J; bases unmatched to any gene: 7. This CDR3 region has 15 residues. CDR1 PRHDT and CDR2 FYEKMQ come from the germline V gene (reference sequence). DNA of the CDR3: TGTGCCAGCAGCTTTCGCGGGGGGGCAGGGAATGAGCAGTTCTTC. Protein: CASSFRGGAGNEQFF. The full variable domain, its missing parts supplied by reference TRBV13 and TRBJ2-1, is AAGVIQSPRHLIKEKRETATLKCYPIPRHDTVYWYQQGPGQDPQFLISFYEKMQSDKGSIPDRFSAQQFSDYHSELNMSSLELGDSALYFCASSFRGGAGNEQFFGPGTRLTVL.

V gene TRBV6-2 or TRBV6-3 combines with J gene TRBJ1-1, with TRBD1 matching over 8 bases. The ends lost 5 bases at V and 6 bases at J; junction bases unmatched: 8. The germline gives CDR1 MNHEY, CDR2 SVGEGT. This CDR3 has 14 amino acids. The CDR3 protein is CASSTRGRIAEAFF. Written as DNA, the CDR3 is TGTGCCAGCAGTACCAGGGGGCGGATCGCTGAAGCTTTCTTT.

This chain uses TRBV5-1 with TRBJ2-6; TRBD2 is a possible D gene (6 bases). There are 17 residues in the CDR3. Per the germline V gene, CDR1 is SGHRS and CDR2 is YFSETQ. V dropped 4 bases and J dropped 2 bases, with 16 bases sitting between them. The CDR3 DNA sequence: TGCGCCAGCAGCATTACGTCCGCGGGGACTGGGGCCAACGTCCTGACTTTC. Protein: CASSITSAGTGANVLTF.

The chain couples TRBV19 to TRBJ1-2; TRBD1 aligns across 11 bases. The J segment lost 5 bases and the V segment lost 6 bases, leaving 5 bases of the junction unmatched. CDR3 size: 14 residues. Germline V CDR1 and CDR2: LNHDA, SQIVND (reference sequence). The CDR3 sequence is CASRGQGEGYGYTF. The CDR3 nucleotides read TGTGCCAGTAGGGGACAGGGGGAAGGATATGGCTACACCTTC.

The chain recombines TRBV27 with TRBJ2-6; 8 bases line up with TRBD1. The CDR3 extends over 19 amino acids. Per the germline V gene, CDR1 is MNHEY and CDR2 is SMNVEV (reference sequence). V trimming: 3 bases; J trimming: 1 base; junction bases outside the gene matches: 11. The CDR3 loop is CASSLFGLGQGSGANVLTF. The DNA for the CDR3 is TGTGCCAGCAGTTTGTTCGGTTTAGGACAGGGTTCTGGGGCCAACGTCCTGACTTTC.

This clone came up once. The chain recombines TRBV6-1 with TRBJ1-5; TRBD1 matches 8 bases. The trim removed 4 bases at V and 5 bases at J, leaving 10 bases unmatched. The CDR3 length is 16 residues. Germline CDR1 MNHNS, CDR2 SASEGT. CDR3 DNA: TGTGCCAGCAGTGCGCGTAGGACAGGGAATTATCAGCCCCAGCATTTT. Protein sequence: CASSARRTGNYQPQHF.

The chain is built from TRBV5-5 and TRBJ2-3, with 9 bases lining up with TRBD2. The trim removed 1 base at V and 5 bases at J, leaving 8 bases unmatched. The CDR3 spans 16 residues. The germline V gene has CDR1 SGHKS and CDR2 YYEKEE (reference sequence). The CDR3, as DNA: TGTGCCAGCAGCTTGAGCCTAGCGGGATTTGAAGATACGCAGTATTTT. It specifies CASSLSLAGFEDTQYF.

The V and J genes are TRBV19 and TRBJ2-7, with TRBD1 as a possible D gene (5 bases). The germline CDR1 and CDR2 sequences are LNHDA and SQIVND (reference sequence). This CDR3 has 12 amino acids. Trimming stripped 4 bases from V and 3 bases from J, with 7 bases between. This CDR3 reads CASSKGDYEQYF. The CDR3 DNA reads TGTGCCAGTAGTAAAGGGGACTACGAGCAGTACTTC.

The chain carries TRBV13 and TRBJ1-2, with no clear D. The CDR3 has 14 amino acids. The germline V gene has CDR1 PRHDT and CDR2 FYEKMQ (reference sequence). Trimming shortened V by 5 bases and J by 8 bases, and 18 bases separated the two germline ends. CDR3 nucleotides: TGTGCCAGCAGCCTTCCGCGGGGTCCCGGGGGCTACACCTTC. This encodes CASSLPRGPGGYTF. Using reference TRBV13 and TRBJ1-2 for the parts outside the CDR3, the full variable domain is AAGVIQSPRHLIKEKRETATLKCYPIPRHDTVYWYQQGPGQDPQFLISFYEKMQSDKGSIPDRFSAQQFSDYHSELNMSSLELGDSALYFCASSLPRGPGGYTFGSGTRLTVV.

J is TRBJ1-1 and V is TRBV19, with a possible D match to TRBD1 (6 bases). Trimming left V 0 bases short and J 4 bases short, with 9 bases between. This CDR3 is 14 amino acids long. Looked up from germline, CDR1 is LNHDA and CDR2 is SQIVND (reference sequence). In nucleotides, the CDR3 is TGTGCCAGTAGTATAGATGCAGGGGCCACTGAAGCTTTCTTT. Translation gives CASSIDAGATEAFF.

The chain is built from TRBV3-1 (or the pseudogene TRBV3-2) and TRBJ2-3; 8 nucleotides agree with TRBD2. Germline V gene lookup returns CDR1 LGHDT and CDR2 YNNKEL (reference sequence). With V trimmed by 7 bases and J by 4 bases, 10 bases remained unmatched. The CDR3 is 15 residues long. The chain's CDR3 is CASTAGTRAPDTQYF. CDR3 sequence (DNA): TGTGCCAGCACTGCAGGGACTAGGGCCCCAGATACGCAGTATTTT.

The rearrangement joins TRBV19 to TRBJ2-3; 9 bases align to TRBD2. Trimming took 4 bases from V and 6 from J; bases not matched to a gene: 5. Germline CDR1 reads LNHDA; CDR2 reads SQIVND (reference sequence). The CDR3 runs 14 residues. CDR3 bases: TGTGCCAGTAGTAATCGCGGGGGGGCCGATACGCAGTATTTT. This sequence encodes CASSNRGGADTQYF. Using reference TRBV19 and TRBJ2-3 for the parts outside the CDR3, the full variable domain is DGGITQSPKYLFRKEGQNVTLSCEQNLNHDAMYWYRQDPGQGLRLIYYSQIVNDFQKGDIAEGYSVSREKKESFPLTVTSAQKNPTAFYLCASSNRGGADTQYFGPGTRLTVL.

In DNA, the CDR3 is TGTGCCAGCAGTCTCGGACAGAATAATCAGCCCCAGCATTTT. Its protein is CASSLGQNNQPQHF. The V gene is TRBV2, the J gene TRBJ1-5; D possibly corresponds to TRBD1 (6 bases). Per germline, CDR1 SNHLY and CDR2 FYNNEI. The V and J ends lost 5 bases and 4 bases respectively, with 12 bases between them. The CDR3 is 14 amino acids.

V and J are TRBV24-1 and TRBJ1-5; possible D gene TRBD1, 5 bases. CDR1 is KGHDR, CDR2 SFDVKD, per germline. The CDR3 is made up of 20 amino acids. V lost 1 base and J 6 bases, leaving 27 bases between the germline ends. DNA of the CDR3: TGTGCCACCAGTGATTTCCGGGGGAGACAAGGGTGGTTCTTGGTTCAGCCCCAGCATTTT. Protein product: CATSDFRGRQGWFLVQPQHF.